The 21 T cell receptor beta chains below come from one sample, sequenced in a study of technical replicates of blood from several donors. Sequenced by immunoSEQ multiplex PCR; TCRdb stores in-frame clones only, minus some. The sample has tens of thousands of clones, roughly 92% seen once; the top ten hold around 0.38%. The material sequenced was T cells isolated from PBMCs. These receptors were taken from a human donor in good health.

The rearrangement links TRBV7-2 to TRBJ2-7; the D is unclear. Germline loops: CDR1 SGHTA, CDR2 FQGNSA. The V end was cut by 5 bases, the J end by 1 base, with 3 bases between. The CDR3 runs 11 residues. CDR3 sequence: CASSVSYEQYF. The CDR3 bases are TGTGCCAGCAGCGTATCCTACGAGCAGTACTTC.

J is TRBJ2-1 and V is TRBV15, with 9 nucleotides matching TRBD1. CDR1 and CDR2 (germline): LNHNV, YYDKDF (reference sequence). The CDR3 loop spans 15 amino acids. Losses at the gene ends were 0 bases for V and 6 bases for J; bases not matched to a gene: 3. CDR3: CATSRDGTGFNEQFF. In nucleotides, the CDR3 is TGTGCCACCAGCAGAGATGGGACAGGGTTCAATGAGCAGTTCTTC. Together with reference TRBV15 and TRBJ2-1, the CDR3 gives the full variable domain: DAMVIQNPRYQVTQFGKPVTLSCSQTLNHNVMYWYQQKSSQAPKLLFHYYDKDFNNEADTPDNFQSRRPNTSFCFLDIRSPGLGDTAMYLCATSRDGTGFNEQFFGPGTRLTVL.

CDR3 nucleotides: TGTGCCAGCAGCTTACAAACCGGGACAGGGGACTACACCTTC. Protein sequence: CASSLQTGTGDYTF. The chain uses TRBV7-2 and TRBJ1-2, with 10 bases fitting TRBD1. The germline CDR1 and CDR2 sequences are SGHTA and FQGNSA. V lost 2 bases, J lost 10 bases, and 7 bases stayed unmatched. This CDR3 contains 14 residues.

The CDR3: CASSLFSSGETQYF. CDR3 in DNA: TGCGCCAGCAGCTTGTTTAGTAGCGGAGAGACCCAGTACTTC. The chain links TRBV5-1 to TRBJ2-5; perhaps TRBD2 as D (6 bases). CDR3 length: 14 residues. Germline-derived CDR1 and CDR2 are SGHRS and YFSETQ. Trimming pared 1 base from V and 4 bases from J, leaving 11 bases between.

The chain is built from TRBV6-5 and TRBJ2-7; D may be TRBD1 (6 bases). The germline V gene encodes CDR1 MNHEY and CDR2 SVGAGI. The length of the CDR3 is 11 residues. V was clipped by 5 bases and J by 6 bases, with 8 bases between them. The CDR3 sequence is CASSIGGEQYF. In DNA, the CDR3 is TGTGCCAGCAGTATAGGGGGCGAGCAGTACTTC.

The chain links TRBV9 to TRBJ2-1; a possible D gene is TRBD2 (5 bases). The length of the CDR3 is 16 residues. Between the trimmed V and J ends, which lost 4 bases and 3 bases, there was a span of 17 bases. Germline V gene sequence: CDR1 SGDLS, CDR2 YYNGEE. DNA of the CDR3: TGTGCCAGCAGCCCCGGCGTAAGCGGAGACTACAATGAGCAGTTCTTC. Amino acids: CASSPGVSGDYNEQFF.

The genes are TRBV10-3 and TRBJ2-3; D gene uncertain. The CDR3 consists of 13 residues. The germline CDR1 and CDR2 sequences are ENHRY and SYGVKD. Between the trimmed V and J ends, which lost 7 bases and 0 bases, there was a span of 8 bases. CDR3 residues: CAINSKSTDTQYF. The CDR3, as DNA: TGTGCCATCAACTCCAAAAGCACAGATACGCAGTATTTT.

This chain links TRBV29-1 with TRBJ2-1; perhaps TRBD1 as D (6 bases). The CDR3 loop spans 14 amino acids. Germline values: CDR1 SQVTM, CDR2 ANQGSEA. V was clipped by 6 bases and J by 3 bases, with 15 bases between them. The CDR3 DNA is TGCAGCGTCCCAGGGGACGTCCGCTACAATGAGCAGTTCTTC. This encodes CSVPGDVRYNEQFF.

The chain carries TRBV4-3 and TRBJ2-7, with a tentative D call TRBD2 (7 bases). Germline CDR1 reads LGHNA; CDR2 reads YSLEER. V lost 0 bases and J 7 bases, leaving 19 bases between the germline ends. The CDR3 loop spans 16 amino acids. In DNA form, the CDR3 reads TGCGCCAGCAGCCAAGATAGGGGGGAGGGCGGATGGGAGCAGTACTTC. Residues: CASSQDRGEGGWEQYF.

In its sample, this clone was seen once. The chain recombines TRBV5-1 with TRBJ1-2; 9 positions agree with TRBD1. Trimming at V came to 0 bases and at J to 4 bases, leaving 10 bases not matched to a gene. This CDR3 has 17 residues. Per the germline V gene, CDR1 is SGHRS and CDR2 is YFSETQ. Here the CDR3 reads CASSLGQGEVSGYGYTF. In DNA, the CDR3 is TGCGCCAGCAGCTTGGGACAGGGGGAAGTTAGTGGCTATGGCTACACCTTC.

V is TRBV29-1 and J is TRBJ2-7; TRBD1 agrees at 7 bases. The length of the CDR3 is 12 residues. Germline assignment: CDR1 SQVTM and CDR2 ANQGSEA. Germline trimming cut 7 bases from V and 6 bases from J; bases unmatched to any gene: 9. For the CDR3, the DNA is TGCAGCGACAAGACAGGGAACTGCGAGCAGTACTTC. Amino acids: CSDKTGNCEQYF.

The genes are TRBV5-1 and TRBJ1-4, with D unclear. The V end was cut by 1 base, the J end by 8 bases, with 12 bases between. The CDR3 contains 14 residues. Germline assignment: CDR1 SGHRS and CDR2 YFSETQ. The DNA of the CDR3 is TGCGCCAGCAGCTTGTGGAATTCTAGGGAAAAACTGTTTTTT. This gives the protein CASSLWNSREKLFF.

The chain joins TRBV15 to TRBJ1-5, with D hard to call. The V gene lost 0 bases and the J gene lost 6 bases, with 9 bases spanning the gap. Germline V gene lookup returns CDR1 LNHNV and CDR2 YYDKDF (reference sequence). The CDR3 runs to 14 residues. CDR3 nucleotides: TGTGCCACCAGCAGAGATTATGAGGGTCAGCCCCAGCATTTT. Its translation: CATSRDYEGQPQHF.

V gene TRBV5-1 combines with J gene TRBJ2-7; D is unclear. CDR1 is SGHRS and CDR2 is YFSETQ in the germline V gene. Trimming took off 0 bases at V and 3 bases at J, with 7 bases between the two ends. The CDR3 spans 13 residues. The CDR3 bases are TGCGCCAGCAGCTTGGAATTAGTCTACGAGCAGTACTTC. As protein: CASSLELVYEQYF. Looking up the rest from reference TRBV5-1 and TRBJ2-7 gives the full variable domain: KAGVTQTPRYLIKTRGQQVTLSCSPISGHRSVSWYQQTPGQGLQFLFEYFSETQRNKGNFPGRFSGRQFSNSRSEMNVSTLELGDSALYLCASSLELVYEQYFGPGTRLTVT.

Written as DNA, the CDR3 is TGTGCCAGCAGCTCAAGGAGTTTGGGTGAAGCTTTCTTT. The encoded protein is CASSSRSLGEAFF. The J gene is TRBJ1-1, the V gene TRBV6-1; D remains ambiguous. Germline assignment: CDR1 MNHNS and CDR2 SASEGT. CDR3 length equals 13 residues. Trimming pared 6 bases from V and 7 bases from J, leaving 15 bases between.

The CDR3 DNA is TGTGCCAGCAGCTTGAGGGTGAGCACTGAAGCTTTCTTT. Translation gives CASSLRVSTEAFF. The rearrangement uses TRBV11-2 and TRBJ1-1; D gene unclear. The ends were cut back, 3 bases at V and 4 bases at J, with 9 bases in the middle. This CDR3 spans 13 amino acids. Per the germline V gene, CDR1 is SGHAT and CDR2 is FQNNGV.

The chain has TRBV7-7 and TRBJ2-5; a weak D match, TRBD1 (6 bases). CDR1 is SSHAT, CDR2 FNYEAQ, per germline (reference sequence). This CDR3 spans 13 amino acids. V was trimmed by 8 bases and J by 2 bases, leaving 12 bases between them. CDR3 amino acids: CASSWTDQETQYF. CDR3 in DNA: TGTGCCAGCTCGTGGACAGATCAAGAGACCCAGTACTTC.

The CDR3 nucleotides are TGTGCCAGCAGCGAACCCCAGGGGACCCAGTACTTC. It specifies CASSEPQGTQYF. V usage is TRBV9 and J usage is TRBJ2-5; D may be TRBD1 (5 bases). From germline, CDR1 is SGDLS and CDR2 YYNGEE. V lost 3 bases to trimming and J lost 7 bases, with 10 bases between them. The CDR3 sequence is 12 residues long.

The gene calls are TRBV6-5 and TRBJ2-1; D is perhaps TRBD2 (5 bases). V dropped 5 bases and J dropped 3 bases, with 14 bases sitting between them. Germline V gene sequence: CDR1 MNHEY, CDR2 SVGAGI. This CDR3 is built from 15 residues. The CDR3 is CASSAISGIYNEQFF. CDR3 sequence (DNA): TGTGCCAGCAGTGCTATTTCGGGAATCTACAATGAGCAGTTCTTC.

This clone was counted between two and nine times. The chain links TRBV4-1 to TRBJ2-3, with D perhaps TRBD2 (5 bases). In germline, CDR1 is MGHRA, CDR2 YSYEKL. V lost 0 bases, J lost 2 bases, and 12 bases lay in between. This CDR3 comprises 16 residues. In DNA form, the CDR3 reads TGCGCCAGCAGCCAAGATCGTCAGACTATCACAGATACGCAGTATTTT. It translates to CASSQDRQTITDTQYF.

J is TRBJ2-7 and V is TRBV5-1; the D gene is possibly TRBD1 (6 bases). Germline CDR1 and CDR2: SGHRS and YFSETQ. V lost 3 bases and J 1 base, leaving 11 bases between the germline ends. This CDR3 has 14 amino acids. CDR3 nucleotide sequence: TGCGCCAGCAGCTCCGCAGGGGTGTCCTACGAGCAGTACTTC. As protein: CASSSAGVSYEQYF.